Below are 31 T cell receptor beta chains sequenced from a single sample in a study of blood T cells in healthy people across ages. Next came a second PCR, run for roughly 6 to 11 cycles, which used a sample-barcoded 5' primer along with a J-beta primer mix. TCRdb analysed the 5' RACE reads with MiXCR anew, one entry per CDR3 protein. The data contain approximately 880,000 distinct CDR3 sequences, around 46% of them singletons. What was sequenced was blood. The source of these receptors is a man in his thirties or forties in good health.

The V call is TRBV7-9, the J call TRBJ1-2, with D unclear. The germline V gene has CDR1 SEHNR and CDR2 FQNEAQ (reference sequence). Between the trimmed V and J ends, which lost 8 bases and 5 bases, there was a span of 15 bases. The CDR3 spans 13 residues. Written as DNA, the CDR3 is TGTGCCAGCGGCCCAGAAGGACGGTATGGCTACACCTTC. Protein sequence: CASGPEGRYGYTF. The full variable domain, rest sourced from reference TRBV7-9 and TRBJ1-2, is DTGVSQNPRHKITKRGQNVTFRCDPISEHNRLYWYRQTLGQGPEFLTYFQNEAQLEKSRLLSDRFSAERPKGSFSTLEIQRTEQGDSAMYLCASGPEGRYGYTFGSGTRLTVV.

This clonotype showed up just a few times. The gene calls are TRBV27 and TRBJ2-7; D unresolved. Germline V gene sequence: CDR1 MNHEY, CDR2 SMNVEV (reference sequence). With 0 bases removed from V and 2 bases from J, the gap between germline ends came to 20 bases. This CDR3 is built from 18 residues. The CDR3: CASSLSRLSPRPAYEQYF. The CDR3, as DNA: TGTGCCAGCAGTTTATCACGTCTCAGCCCAAGGCCTGCCTACGAGCAGTACTTC.

CDR3 sequence reads: CASTASGEPGELFF. The DNA of the CDR3 is TGTGCCAGCACCGCCAGTGGGGAGCCCGGGGAGCTGTTTTTT. This chain links TRBV11-2 with TRBJ2-2; the D gene is possibly TRBD2 (5 bases). Trimming removed 7 bases at V and 6 bases at J, with 15 bases between. CDR1 SGHAT and CDR2 FQNNGV come from the germline V gene. The CDR3 contains 14 residues.

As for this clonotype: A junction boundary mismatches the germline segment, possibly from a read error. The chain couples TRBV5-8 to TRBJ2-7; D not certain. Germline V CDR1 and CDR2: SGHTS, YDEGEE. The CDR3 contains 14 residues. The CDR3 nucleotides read TGTGCCAGCGTCTTTAGGATACCAACCTACGAGCAGTACTTT. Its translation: CASVFRIPTYEQYF. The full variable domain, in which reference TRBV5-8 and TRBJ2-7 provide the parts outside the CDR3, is EAGVTQSPTHLIKTRGQQATLRCSPISGHTSVYWYQQALGLGLQFLLWYDEGEERNRGNFPPRFSGRQFPNYSSELNVNALELEDSALYLCASVFRIPTYEQYFGPGTRLTVT.

The CDR3 sequence is CASSIAQGQFTEAFF. CDR3 coding DNA: TGTGCCAGCAGCATCGCTCAGGGGCAATTTACTGAAGCTTTCTTT. The rearrangement links TRBV7-9 to TRBJ1-1; a weak D match, TRBD1 (6 bases). CDR3 length: 15 residues. Trimming stripped 5 bases from V and 5 bases from J, with 18 bases between. Germline-derived CDR1 and CDR2 are SEHNR and FQNEAQ (reference sequence).

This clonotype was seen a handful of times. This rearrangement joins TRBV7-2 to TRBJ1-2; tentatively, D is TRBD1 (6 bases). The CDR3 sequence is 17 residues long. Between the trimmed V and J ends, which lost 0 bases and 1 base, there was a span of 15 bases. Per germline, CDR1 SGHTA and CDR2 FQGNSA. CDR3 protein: CASSLAGRGSSNYGYTF. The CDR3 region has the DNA TGTGCCAGCAGCTTAGCGGGCAGGGGCTCCAGTAACTATGGCTACACCTTC.

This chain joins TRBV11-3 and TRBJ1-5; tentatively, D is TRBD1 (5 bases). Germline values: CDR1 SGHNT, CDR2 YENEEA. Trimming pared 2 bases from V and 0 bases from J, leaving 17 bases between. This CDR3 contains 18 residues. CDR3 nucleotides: TGTGCCAGCAGCTTAAGGGACGGATGCCATTATAGCAATCAGCCCCAGCATTTT. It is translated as CASSLRDGCHYSNQPQHF.

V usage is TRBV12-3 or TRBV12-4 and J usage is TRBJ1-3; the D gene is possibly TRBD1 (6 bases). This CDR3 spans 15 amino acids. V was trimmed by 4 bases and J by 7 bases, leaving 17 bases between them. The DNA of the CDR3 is TGTGCCAGCAGTTCCGGACAGAGAGGGTTGAACACCATATATTTT. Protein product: CASSSGQRGLNTIYF.

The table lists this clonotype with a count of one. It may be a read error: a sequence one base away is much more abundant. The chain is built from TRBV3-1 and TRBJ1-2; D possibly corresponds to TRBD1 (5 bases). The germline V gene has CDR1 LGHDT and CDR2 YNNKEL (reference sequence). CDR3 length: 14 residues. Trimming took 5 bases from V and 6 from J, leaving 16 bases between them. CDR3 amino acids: CASSYLGAGHGYTF. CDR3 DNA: TGTGCCAGCAGCTACCTAGGGGCTGGCCATGGCTACACCTTC.

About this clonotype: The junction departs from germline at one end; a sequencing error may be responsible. CDR3 DNA: TGTGTCAGCAGCCGGGTATCCACCTACAATGAGCAGTTCTTC. Translating it yields CVSSRVSTYNEQFF. The rearrangement links TRBV3-1 to TRBJ2-1; D gene ambiguous. This CDR3 comprises 14 residues. Germline V gives CDR1 LGHDT, CDR2 YNNKEL (reference sequence).

The CDR3 DNA reads TGTGCCAGCAGTTTGACAGGGGGCGCGGGTCTGACAGATACGCAGTATTTT. Protein product: CASSLTGGAGLTDTQYF. The chain is built from TRBV27 and TRBJ2-3, with 10 bases identical to TRBD1. Germline assignment: CDR1 MNHEY and CDR2 SMNVEV (reference sequence). Trimming removed 3 bases from V and 3 bases from J; junction bases left unmatched: 9. The CDR3 runs 17 residues.

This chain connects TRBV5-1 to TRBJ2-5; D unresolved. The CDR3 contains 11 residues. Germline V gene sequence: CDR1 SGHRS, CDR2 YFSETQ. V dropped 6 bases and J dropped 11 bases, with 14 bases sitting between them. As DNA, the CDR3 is TGCGCCAGCATCCCAGACAATGAGCAGTACTTC. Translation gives CASIPDNEQYF.

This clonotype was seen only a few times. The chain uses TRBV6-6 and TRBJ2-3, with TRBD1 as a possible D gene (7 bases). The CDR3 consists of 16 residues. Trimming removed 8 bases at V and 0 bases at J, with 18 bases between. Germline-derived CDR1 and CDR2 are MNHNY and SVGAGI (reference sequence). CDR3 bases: TGTGCCAGCGCCACCTCGACAGGGACTAGCACAGATACGCAGTATTTT. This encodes CASATSTGTSTDTQYF.

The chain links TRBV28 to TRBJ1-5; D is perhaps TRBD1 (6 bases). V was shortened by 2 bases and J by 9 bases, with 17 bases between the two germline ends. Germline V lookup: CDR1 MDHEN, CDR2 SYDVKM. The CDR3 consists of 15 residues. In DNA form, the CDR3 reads TGTGCCAGCAGTTTAGGGCGCAGGGGCCGAGGGCCCCAGCATTTT. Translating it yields CASSLGRRGRGPQHF.

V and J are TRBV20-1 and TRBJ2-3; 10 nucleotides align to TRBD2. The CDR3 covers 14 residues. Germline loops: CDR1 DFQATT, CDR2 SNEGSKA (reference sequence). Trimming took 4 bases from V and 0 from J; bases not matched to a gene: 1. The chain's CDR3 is CSAKLAGSTDTQYF. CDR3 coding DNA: TGCAGTGCTAAACTAGCGGGGAGCACAGATACGCAGTATTTT.

The CDR3 DNA reads as TGTGCCAGCGTAGGACAGGTCCTAGCCAAAAACATTCAGTACTTC. It encodes CASVGQVLAKNIQYF. V gene TRBV6-1 combines with J gene TRBJ2-4, with TRBD1 matching over 7 bases. Germline CDR1 MNHNS, CDR2 SASEGT. There are 15 residues in the CDR3. V lost 8 bases to trimming and J lost 0 bases; unmatched junction nucleotides: 7.

This CDR3 is CASSQLQGSIRNEQFF. In DNA, the CDR3 is TGTGCCAGCAGCCAATTACAGGGCTCGATTAGGAATGAGCAGTTCTTC. The rearrangement links TRBV6-2 or TRBV6-3 to TRBJ2-1; D is perhaps TRBD1 (6 bases). With 6 bases removed from V and 7 bases from J, the gap between germline ends came to 22 bases. The CDR3 extends over 16 amino acids. Germline assignment: CDR1 MNHEY and CDR2 SVGEGT.

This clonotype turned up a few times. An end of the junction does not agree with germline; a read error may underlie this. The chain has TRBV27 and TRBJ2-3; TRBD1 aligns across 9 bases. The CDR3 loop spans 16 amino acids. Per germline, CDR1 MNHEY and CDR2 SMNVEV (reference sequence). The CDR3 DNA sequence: TGTGCCGGCAGTTTAATGGTCGGGACAGGGACAGATACGCAGTATTTT. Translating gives CAGSLMVGTGTDTQYF.

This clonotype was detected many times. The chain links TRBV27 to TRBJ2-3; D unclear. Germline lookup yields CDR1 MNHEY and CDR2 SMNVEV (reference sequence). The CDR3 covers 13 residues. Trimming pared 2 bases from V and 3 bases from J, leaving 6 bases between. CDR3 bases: TGTGCCAGCAGTTTAATGGGGACAGATACGCAGTATTTT. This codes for CASSLMGTDTQYF.

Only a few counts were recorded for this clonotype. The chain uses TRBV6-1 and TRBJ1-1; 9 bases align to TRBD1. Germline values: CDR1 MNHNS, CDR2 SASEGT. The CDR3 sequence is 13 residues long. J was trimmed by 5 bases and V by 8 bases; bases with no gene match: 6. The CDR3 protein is CASSQGAPTEAFF. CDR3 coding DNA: TGTGCCAGCTCACAGGGGGCCCCGACTGAAGCTTTCTTT.

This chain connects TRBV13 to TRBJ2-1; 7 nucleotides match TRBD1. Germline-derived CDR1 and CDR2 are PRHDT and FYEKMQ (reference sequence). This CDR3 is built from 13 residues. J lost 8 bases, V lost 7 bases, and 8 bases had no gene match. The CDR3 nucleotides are TGTGCCAGCAAGTTGAGGGGGCCGTATGAGCAGTTCTTC. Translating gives CASKLRGPYEQFF. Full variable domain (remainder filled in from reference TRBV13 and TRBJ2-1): AAGVIQSPRHLIKEKRETATLKCYPIPRHDTVYWYQQGPGQDPQFLISFYEKMQSDKGSIPDRFSAQQFSDYHSELNMSSLELGDSALYFCASKLRGPYEQFFGPGTRLTVL.

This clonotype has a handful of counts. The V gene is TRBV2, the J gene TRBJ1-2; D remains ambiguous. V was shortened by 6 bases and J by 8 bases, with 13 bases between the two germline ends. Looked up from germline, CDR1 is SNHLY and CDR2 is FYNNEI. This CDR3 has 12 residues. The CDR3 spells CASRQQVSGYTF. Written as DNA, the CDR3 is TGTGCCAGCAGGCAACAAGTCTCGGGCTACACCTTC. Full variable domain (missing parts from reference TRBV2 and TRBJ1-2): EPEVTQTPSHQVTQMGQEVILRCVPISNHLYFYWYRQILGQKVEFLVSFYNNEISEKSEIFDDQFSVERPDGSNFTLKIRSTKLEDSAMYFCASRQQVSGYTFGSGTRLTVV.

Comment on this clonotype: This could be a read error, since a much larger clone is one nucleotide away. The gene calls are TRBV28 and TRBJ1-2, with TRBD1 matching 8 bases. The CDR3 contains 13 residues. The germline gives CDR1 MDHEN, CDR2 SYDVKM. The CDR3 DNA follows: TGTACCAGCAGTCGACAGGGGCTTAGGGGCTACACCTTC. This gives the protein CTSSRQGLRGYTF.

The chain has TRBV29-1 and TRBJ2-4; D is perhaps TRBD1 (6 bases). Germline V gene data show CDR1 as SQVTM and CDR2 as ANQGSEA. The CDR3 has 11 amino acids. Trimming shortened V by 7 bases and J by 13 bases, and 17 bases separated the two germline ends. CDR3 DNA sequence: TGCAGCGCTTTACAGGGCTACGGGCAGTACTTC. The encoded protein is CSALQGYGQYF.

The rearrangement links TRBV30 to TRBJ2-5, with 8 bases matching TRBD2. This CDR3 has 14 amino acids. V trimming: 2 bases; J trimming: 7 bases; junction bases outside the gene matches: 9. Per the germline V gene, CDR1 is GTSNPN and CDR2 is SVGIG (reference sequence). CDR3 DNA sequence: TGTGCCTGGAGTCCTTGGACTAGCTCAGGGACCCAGTACTTC. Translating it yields CAWSPWTSSGTQYF. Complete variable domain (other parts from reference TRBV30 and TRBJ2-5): SQTIHQWPATLVQPVGSPLSLECTVEGTSNPNLYWYRQAAGRGLQLLFYSVGIGQISSEVPQNLSASRPQDRQFILSSKKLLLSDSGFYLCAWSPWTSSGTQYFGPGTRLLVL.

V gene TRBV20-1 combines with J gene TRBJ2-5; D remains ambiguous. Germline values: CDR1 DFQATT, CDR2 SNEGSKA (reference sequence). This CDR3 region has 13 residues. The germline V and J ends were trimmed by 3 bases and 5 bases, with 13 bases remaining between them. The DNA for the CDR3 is TGCAGTGCTAGTCGTGGGCCGTGGGAGACCCAGTACTTC. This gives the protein CSASRGPWETQYF.

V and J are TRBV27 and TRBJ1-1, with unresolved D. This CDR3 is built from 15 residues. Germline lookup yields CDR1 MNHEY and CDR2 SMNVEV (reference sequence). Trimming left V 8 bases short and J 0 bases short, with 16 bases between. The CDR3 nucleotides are TGTGCCAGCCTTCCGATCGGGCTTATGAACACTGAAGCTTTCTTT. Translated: CASLPIGLMNTEAFF.

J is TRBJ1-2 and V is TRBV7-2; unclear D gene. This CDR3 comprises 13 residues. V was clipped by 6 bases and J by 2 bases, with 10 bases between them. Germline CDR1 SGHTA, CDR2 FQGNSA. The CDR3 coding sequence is TGTGCCAGCAGGCCGACCGAGAACTATGGCTACACCTTC. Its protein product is CASRPTENYGYTF.

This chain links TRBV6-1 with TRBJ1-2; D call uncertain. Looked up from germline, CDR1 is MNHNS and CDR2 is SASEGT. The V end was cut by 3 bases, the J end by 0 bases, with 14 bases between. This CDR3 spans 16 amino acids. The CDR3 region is CASSDSISLTNYGYTF. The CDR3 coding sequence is TGTGCCAGCAGTGACTCTATCAGCCTAACTAACTATGGCTACACCTTC.

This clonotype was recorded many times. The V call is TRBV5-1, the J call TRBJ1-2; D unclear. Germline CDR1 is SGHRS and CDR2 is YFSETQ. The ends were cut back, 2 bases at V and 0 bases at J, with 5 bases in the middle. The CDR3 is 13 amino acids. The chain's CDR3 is CASSFSANYGYTF. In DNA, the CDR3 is TGCGCCAGCAGCTTCTCGGCTAACTATGGCTACACCTTC.

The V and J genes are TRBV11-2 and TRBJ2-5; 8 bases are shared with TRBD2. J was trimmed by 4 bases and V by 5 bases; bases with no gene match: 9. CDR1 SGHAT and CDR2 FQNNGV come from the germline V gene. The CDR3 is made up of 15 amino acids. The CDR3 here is CASSPIAGRGETQYF. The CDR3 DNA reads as TGTGCCAGCAGCCCGATAGCGGGGCGAGGAGAGACCCAGTACTTC.